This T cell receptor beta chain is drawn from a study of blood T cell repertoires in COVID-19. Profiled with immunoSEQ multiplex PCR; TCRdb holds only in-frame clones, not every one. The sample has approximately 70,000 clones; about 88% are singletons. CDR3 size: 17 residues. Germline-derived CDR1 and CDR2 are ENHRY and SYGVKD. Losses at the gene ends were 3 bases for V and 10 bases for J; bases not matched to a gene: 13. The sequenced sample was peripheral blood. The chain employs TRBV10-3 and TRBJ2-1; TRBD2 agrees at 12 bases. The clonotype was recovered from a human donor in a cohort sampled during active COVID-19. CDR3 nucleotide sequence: TGTGCCATCAGTGACCCCCATAACACTAGCGGGGGGCGCGAGCAGTTCTTC. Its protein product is CAISDPHNTSGGREQFF.